This T cell receptor (beta chain) was sequenced during a study of T cell responses to AZD1222 COVID-19 vaccine. Regarding the study as a whole: Only a handful of AZD1222 recipients, five to seven in all, had baseline seropositivity. Repertoires were collected only later (after the peak T cell response had occurred). Vaccine-associated CD4 TCRs ranged over spike, dominating at 160-218 and 743-854. Clonal diversity was possibly underestimated, and white British individuals and females predominated among donors.

Clones were read by immunoSEQ multiplex PCR, and TCRdb kept only the in-frame ones, dropping some. The table records under 130,000 clones, 80% to 90% of them present only once. Remarks on this clone: The target antigen is unknown.

V lost 2 bases and J lost 2, with 9 bases in between. CDR1 SGHTA and CDR2 FQGNSA come from the germline V gene. The CDR3 extends over 14 amino acids. The sequences come from peripheral blood, collected on day 0 of AZD1222 vaccination. The receptor was isolated from an adult in good health. This chain connects TRBV7-2 to TRBJ1-1; no reliable D call. CDR3 bases: TGTGCCAGCAGCTTAACAGCTTCTAACACTGAAGCTTTCTTT. Its protein product is CASSLTASNTEAFF.